Given below is one TCR beta chain in context. Its recognized antigen is unknown. A read error may produce the germline difference seen at one junction end. Inclusive of the bounding cysteine and phenylalanine, the CDR3 is 16 residues long. Only the CDR3 DNA stays, 48 bases, in frame from base 1. As encoded in the germline V gene (reference sequence), CDR1 is LGHDT while CDR2 is YNNKEL. The protocol used for the library was 5' RACE. The instrument was an Illumina MiSeq. During library preparation, unique molecular identifiers were attached to individual cDNA molecules so that TCRs could be counted in a quantitative, reproducible way. Per the authors' processing: Samples had a median of 95,638 TCRs, with a range from about 20,000 to 690,600. V, J and CDR3 annotation of the TCR reads was carried out using the Decombinator software suite. For the PS versus PT1 abundance plots, all samples were subsampled to the same number of TCRs (28,000). Expanded TCRs were defined as absent before sensitization and observed at least eight times at the 2-week time point. TCRdb cleaned the public reads at Q25 with fastp, built clones with MiXCR and kept in-frame beta chains. Rows are unified per CDR3 protein, each entry keeping the most common DNA and genes. What appears here as the V and J calls and clone size reflects TCRdb's work, not the paper's. The sample has fewer than 150,000 distinct CDR3 sequences on record, more than 15% of them singletons. The top ten clonotypes cover 2.5% to 3% of the sample.

Unfractionated whole blood was collected in Tempus Blood RNA tubes, and total RNA was extracted from that blood. About five healthy volunteers acted as controls for TCR sequencing and had blood drawn at day 0, 2 weeks and 6 weeks. This record comes from a study of human T cells and chemical hapten exposure listed by TCRdb under 2021. General notes on the study: Libraries were combined into a pool for sequencing, and differences in TCR yield between samples came mainly from small differences in library volumes within the pool. In alopecia patients, the study followed how the peripheral blood TCR repertoire changed in vivo over primary and secondary sensitization to diphenylcyclopropenone (DPC), a hapten. For every blood RNA sample, sequencing covered both the TCR alpha and TCR beta chains. Study-level results and caveats: The number of TCRs above 1 in 1000 frequency did not change with DPC sensitization; there was no evidence of global repertoire structure alterations. After repeated subsampling, the strength of the expansion versus patch-test correlation and the threshold at which it became significant changed.

This chain joins TRBV3-1 to TRBJ2-5, and 8 junctional nucleotides match TRBD2. The sequence derives from a human donor in good health. The DNA sequence follows: TGTGCCAGCAGCCATCGCCCCGCGGGGGGCCAAGGGACCCAGTACTTC. Translated, it reads CASSHRPAGGQGTQYF.